The 2 T cell receptor beta chains below come from one sample, sequenced in a study of control samples from healthy donors and cancer patients. TCRdb's table, derived via immunoSEQ multiplex PCR, lists solely in-frame clones and lacks some. This table holds tens of thousands of clones, approximately 79% found once. The sample was PBMCs. The receptors originated from a man in his sixties with head and neck cancer.

The chain recombines TRBV7-3 with TRBJ2-7; D may be TRBD2 (6 bases). Per germline, CDR1 SGHTA and CDR2 FQGTGA. The CDR3 has 13 residues. Trimming took off 0 bases at V and 4 bases at J, with 7 bases between the two ends. The CDR3 loop is CASSLTRGYEQYF. As DNA, the CDR3 is TGTGCCAGCAGCTTAACGCGGGGTTACGAGCAGTACTTC.

CDR3 amino acids: CASSYSWVGKNQPQHF. For the CDR3, the DNA is TGTGCCAGCAGTTACTCGTGGGTTGGGAAAAATCAGCCCCAGCATTTT. This chain connects TRBV6-5 to TRBJ1-5; D ambiguous. The CDR3 spans 16 residues. Trimming removed 0 bases at V and 4 bases at J, with 13 bases between. The germline V gene has CDR1 MNHEY and CDR2 SVGAGI.